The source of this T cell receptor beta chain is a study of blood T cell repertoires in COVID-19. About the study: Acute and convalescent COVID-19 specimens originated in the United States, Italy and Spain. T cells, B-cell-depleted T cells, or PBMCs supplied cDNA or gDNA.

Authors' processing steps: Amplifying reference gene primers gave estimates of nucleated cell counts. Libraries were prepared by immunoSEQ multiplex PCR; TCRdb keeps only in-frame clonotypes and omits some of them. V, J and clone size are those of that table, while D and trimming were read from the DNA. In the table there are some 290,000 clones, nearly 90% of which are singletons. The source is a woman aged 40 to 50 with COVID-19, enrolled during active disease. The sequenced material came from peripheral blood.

The CDR3 is CASSSGQGRNSPLHF. The CDR3 DNA sequence: TGTGCCAGCAGCTCTGGACAGGGACGAAATTCACCCCTCCACTTT. V usage is TRBV7-3 and J usage is TRBJ1-6; TRBD1 matches 8 bases. CDR1 and CDR2 (germline): SGHTA, FQGTGA. The CDR3 is 15 amino acids. Trimming at V came to 4 bases and at J to 7 bases, leaving 6 bases not matched to a gene. Full variable domain (outside the CDR3, taken from reference TRBV7-3 and TRBJ1-6): GAGVSQTPSNKVTEKGKYVELRCDPISGHTALYWYRQSLGQGPEFLIYFQGTGAADDSGLPNDRFFAVRPEGSVSTLKIQRTERGDSAVYLCASSSGQGRNSPLHFGNGTRLTVT.